This TCR beta chain was retrieved from a study of spatial heterogeneity in lung cancer. Unique molecular identifiers tagged every individual TCR cDNA molecule. TCRdb passed the 5' RACE reads through MiXCR, listing each CDR3 protein once. The data contain 60,000 to 65,000 distinct CDR3 sequences, 7.5% to 8.5% of them singletons. Time point noted: sample taken at primary tumor resection. Tumor, nontumor lung or frozen PBMC supplied whole RNA that was sequenced unsorted. The CDR3 is 14 amino acids. V was trimmed by 3 bases and J by 1 base, leaving 9 bases between them. Germline CDR1 KGHSH, CDR2 LQKENI. Study-wide results and caveats: Ubiquitous expanded tumor TCRs were seen in blood more at resection than at follow-up.

Turning to this clonotype: The target antigen is unknown.

The source of this sequence is a female donor with early-stage non-small cell lung cancer. The chain uses TRBV18 and TRBJ1-1, with D perhaps TRBD1 (5 bases). The sample here was PBMCs, taken at surgery. The CDR3 DNA reads TGTGCCAGCTCACCGATAGGGGCGAACACTGAAGCTTTCTTT. It is translated as CASSPIGANTEAFF.